The 3 T cell receptor beta chains presented below share a single source sample, sequenced in a study of PD-L1 blockade in urothelial cancer. The repertoire was sequenced with immunoSEQ multiplex PCR; TCRdb's copy has only in-frame clones and lacks some. Here the sample spans about 87,000 clones, about 83% being singletons. As to time point: pretreatment peripheral blood. Sequencing was performed on PBMCs, taken around atezolizumab (anti-PD-L1) treatment. These receptors were taken from a man in his sixties with urothelial cancer.

CDR3 DNA: TGTGCCAGCCCTGGACAGGGGCTTCAGCCCCAGCATTTT. Translation gives CASPGQGLQPQHF. V usage is TRBV27 and J usage is TRBJ1-5; 9 bases line up with TRBD1. Germline-derived CDR1 and CDR2 are MNHEY and SMNVEV (reference sequence). CDR3 size: 13 residues. Germline trimming cut 8 bases from V and 6 bases from J; bases unmatched to any gene: 5.

With regard to this clone: At one of its ends the junction is not consistent with the germline gene, which may arise from a read error. This chain connects TRBV27 to TRBJ1-1, with 7 bases matching TRBD1. CDR3 length: 14 residues. Germline values: CDR1 MNHEY, CDR2 SMNVEV (reference sequence). CDR3 region: CASGLGGPNTEAFF. CDR3 nucleotides: TGTGCCAGCGGTTTAGGGGGCCCGAACACTGAAGCTTTCTTT.

This clone was seen only a few times. The CDR3 region is CASSIRTGRAEAFF. The CDR3 DNA is TGTGCCAGCAGCATAAGGACAGGGCGGGCTGAAGCTTTCTTT. The chain couples TRBV7-2 to TRBJ1-1; 8 nucleotides align to TRBD1. The length of the CDR3 is 14 residues. CDR1 and CDR2 (germline): SGHTA, FQGNSA. Trimming removed 5 bases from V and 6 bases from J; junction bases left unmatched: 8.